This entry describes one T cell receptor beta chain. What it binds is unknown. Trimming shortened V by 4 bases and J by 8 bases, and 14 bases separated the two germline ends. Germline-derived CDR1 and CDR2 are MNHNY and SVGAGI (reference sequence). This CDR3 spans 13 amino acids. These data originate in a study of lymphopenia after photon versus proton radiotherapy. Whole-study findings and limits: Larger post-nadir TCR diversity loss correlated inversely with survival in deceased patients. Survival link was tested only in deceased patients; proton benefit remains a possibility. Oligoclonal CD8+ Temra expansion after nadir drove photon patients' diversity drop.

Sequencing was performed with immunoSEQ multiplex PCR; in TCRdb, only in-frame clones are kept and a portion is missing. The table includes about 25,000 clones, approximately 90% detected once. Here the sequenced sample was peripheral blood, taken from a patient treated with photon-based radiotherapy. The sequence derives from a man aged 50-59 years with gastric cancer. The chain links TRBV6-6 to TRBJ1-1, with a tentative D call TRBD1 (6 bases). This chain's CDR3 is CASSSLDRMEAFF. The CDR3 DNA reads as TGTGCCAGCAGTTCGTTGGACAGAATGGAAGCTTTCTTT.